The clone carrying this T cell receptor beta chain was observed a single time. Under the authors' procedure: Reference gene primer amplification yielded estimated nucleated cell counts. The assay was immunoSEQ multiplex PCR, and TCRdb's table has in-frame clones only and misses some. V and J calls and clone size are as listed in that table; D and trimming were resolved from the DNA. The table includes more than 300,000 clones, about 90% detected once. This entry comes from a study of blood T cell repertoires in COVID-19. Study details: In each case, the material was cDNA or gDNA derived from T cells, B-cell-depleted T cells, or PBMCs.

Sequenced input: peripheral blood. This clonotype originated in a woman under 30 who had recovered from COVID-19.

The chain's CDR3 is CASSLILTADGNIQYF. CDR3 in DNA: TGTGCCAGCAGCTTAATTCTGACTGCTGATGGAAACATTCAGTACTTC. The chain links TRBV11-3 to TRBJ2-4, with D unclear. Trimming took 2 bases from V and 6 from J, leaving 17 bases between them. CDR1 is SGHNT, CDR2 YENEEA, per germline. CDR3 size: 16 residues.